Shown below are 16 T cell receptor beta chains from a single sample sequenced in a study of T cell repertoires in cytomegalovirus infection. Their specific antigens are unknown. TCRdb fed the reads into MiXCR, producing one record per CDR3 protein. The table records roughly 990,000 distinct CDR3 sequences, more than 25% of them present only once. The sample was cultured CD8+ T cells from PBMCs, taken from culture after CMV antigen stimulation. The source is a human donor in good health (CMV status not recorded). Some clones in this sample may be carry-over from other donors' samples.

V and J are TRBV6-1 and TRBJ2-3; TRBD1 matches 9 bases. This CDR3 is built from 15 residues. Germline V gives CDR1 MNHNS, CDR2 SASEGT. V lost 6 bases to trimming and J lost 4 bases; unmatched junction nucleotides: 8. Here the CDR3 DNA reads TGTGCCAGCAGACTACACAGGGGGCTAGCAGATACGCAGTATTTT. It specifies CASRLHRGLADTQYF.

This clonotype came up a few times. The genes are TRBV19 and TRBJ2-7, with 7 positions matching TRBD1. This CDR3 is built from 15 residues. The germline CDR1 and CDR2 sequences are LNHDA and SQIVND (reference sequence). V trimming: 6 bases; J trimming: 0 bases; junction bases outside the gene matches: 8. This CDR3 is CASSLSTGSSYEQYF. The CDR3 DNA sequence: TGTGCCAGTAGCCTCTCGACAGGGAGCTCCTACGAGCAGTACTTC.

This chain links TRBV29-1 with TRBJ2-1, with D maybe TRBD2 (6 bases). Germline loops: CDR1 SQVTM, CDR2 ANQGSEA. The V and J ends lost 3 bases and 2 bases respectively, with 14 bases between them. The CDR3 consists of 15 residues. The CDR3 coding sequence is TGCAGCGTTGACGGTGCGGCGGGGACCTACAATGAGCAGTTCTTC. It is translated as CSVDGAAGTYNEQFF.

This clonotype was counted only a few times. This chain links TRBV12-3 or TRBV12-4 with TRBJ1-3; the match to TRBD1 covers 9 bases. The trim removed 4 bases at V and 4 bases at J, leaving 8 bases unmatched. There are 16 residues in the CDR3. Written as DNA, the CDR3 is TGTGCCAGCAGTTCCCCGGGACAGGGTACGGGAAACACCATATATTTT. It yields the protein CASSSPGQGTGNTIYF.

The V and J genes are TRBV29-1 and TRBJ1-2, with D uncertain. Trimming took 4 bases from V and 6 from J, leaving 12 bases between them. The CDR3 has 12 residues. CDR1 and CDR2 from the germline V gene are SQVTM and ANQGSEA. The CDR3 nucleotides read TGCAGCGTTGGCCTAGCCGACGATGGCTACACCTTC. This sequence encodes CSVGLADDGYTF.

This rearrangement joins TRBV6-6 to TRBJ2-7; 7 bases line up with TRBD2. The germline V gene encodes CDR1 MNHNY and CDR2 SVGAGI (reference sequence). The CDR3 sequence is 13 residues long. The V segment lost 1 base and the J segment 7 bases; nucleotides outside the gene matches: 4. CDR3 residues: CASSYYAGVEQYF. CDR3 coding DNA: TGTGCCAGCAGTTACTATGCGGGAGTTGAGCAGTACTTC.

This clonotype was observed a handful of times. The chain employs TRBV7-8 and TRBJ2-7; 7 nucleotides match TRBD2. Per germline, CDR1 SGHVS and CDR2 FQNEAQ. Unmatched junction bases numbered 6, after V lost 1 base and J lost 3 bases. CDR3 length: 15 residues. The CDR3 region is CASSLGAPSGYEQYV. In DNA, the CDR3 is TGTGCCAGCAGCTTAGGGGCGCCTAGCGGCTACGAGCAGTACGTC.

Only a few counts were recorded for this clonotype. This chain joins TRBV12-3 or TRBV12-4 and TRBJ1-4; unclear D gene. The CDR3 contains 15 residues. Trimming removed 6 bases from V and 0 bases from J, with 11 bases in between. DNA of the CDR3: TGTGCCAGCAGGGCAGGATTCGCAACTAATGAAAAACTGTTTTTT. It encodes CASRAGFATNEKLFF.

The chain has TRBV5-6 and TRBJ1-5, with TRBD1 matching over 10 bases. The CDR3 spans 16 residues. V shed 3 bases and J 6 bases; nucleotides not matched to a gene: 9. Germline V CDR1 and CDR2: SGHDT, YYEEEE. CDR3 DNA sequence: TGTGCCAGCAGCTCCCGTAGGACAGGGGGTTCTCAGCCCCAGCATTTT. Protein product: CASSSRRTGGSQPQHF. Variable domain in full (rest from reference TRBV5-6 and TRBJ1-5): DAGVTQSPTHLIKTRGQQVTLRCSPKSGHDTVSWYQQALGQGPQFIFQYYEEEERQRGNFPDRFSGHQFPNYSSELNVNALLLGDSALYLCASSSRRTGGSQPQHFGDGTRLSIL.

The rearrangement joins TRBV6-2 or TRBV6-3 to TRBJ2-2; 10 positions agree with TRBD1. This CDR3 is built from 15 residues. Trimming cost V 6 bases and J 7 bases; bases outside gene matches: 8. The V gene's germline CDR1 is MNHEY and CDR2 SVGEGT. The CDR3 here is CASSRQTGGHGELFF. CDR3 DNA: TGTGCCAGCAGCCGCCAGACAGGGGGCCACGGGGAGCTGTTTTTT.

The chain has TRBV19 and TRBJ1-1, with D tentatively TRBD1 (5 bases). Trimming shortened V by 6 bases and J by 5 bases, and 13 bases separated the two germline ends. Germline V gene sequence: CDR1 LNHDA, CDR2 SQIVND (reference sequence). This CDR3 is built from 13 residues. CDR3 protein: CASRRTPGTEAFF. The CDR3, as DNA: TGTGCCAGTAGAAGGACACCTGGGACTGAAGCTTTCTTT.

This clonotype turned up a few times. Here the CDR3 DNA reads TGTGCCAGCAGCCCCCATGGACAGGGGAACACTGAAGCTTTCTTT. Amino acids: CASSPHGQGNTEAFF. The rearrangement joins TRBV27 to TRBJ1-1; 8 nucleotides line up with TRBD1. V was clipped by 6 bases and J by 1 base; unmatched bases: 7. CDR1 and CDR2 (germline): MNHEY, SMNVEV (reference sequence). The CDR3 extends over 15 amino acids.

The chain's CDR3 is CASSLGAASGAPTDTQYF. CDR3 DNA sequence: TGTGCCAGCAGTTTAGGGGCGGCTAGCGGGGCCCCCACAGATACGCAGTATTTT. This chain joins TRBV27 and TRBJ2-3; 9 bases line up with TRBD2. V lost 2 bases, J lost 2 bases, and 11 bases stayed unmatched. The CDR3 covers 18 residues. In germline, CDR1 is MNHEY, CDR2 SMNVEV (reference sequence).

This clonotype was found a few times. The CDR3 nucleotides are TGTGCCAGCAGCCAAGATCTCCAGGCCCTCGAGCAGTACTTC. As protein: CASSQDLQALEQYF. This chain joins TRBV3-1 and TRBJ2-7; D is ambiguous. With 0 bases removed from V and 6 bases from J, the gap between germline ends came to 12 bases. Per germline, CDR1 LGHDT and CDR2 YNNKEL (reference sequence). The CDR3 has 14 amino acids.

The chain links TRBV28 to TRBJ1-2; no clear D. Between the trimmed V and J ends, which lost 6 bases and 4 bases, there was a span of 15 bases. The germline V gene has CDR1 MDHEN and CDR2 SYDVKM. The CDR3 totals 14 residues. CDR3 residues: CASSLSGSLYGYTF. The CDR3 region has the DNA TGTGCCAGCAGCTTGTCCGGGTCACTCTATGGCTACACCTTC.

The V and J genes are TRBV7-9 and TRBJ2-3; 9 bases agree with TRBD2. Unmatched junction bases numbered 4, after V lost 6 bases and J lost 0 bases. The CDR3 covers 15 residues. Germline V gene lookup returns CDR1 SEHNR and CDR2 FQNEAQ (reference sequence). The CDR3 DNA reads TGTGCCAGCAGGGGACTAGCCGCGAGCACAGATACGCAGTATTTT. As protein: CASRGLAASTDTQYF.